The present T cell receptor (beta chain) was sequenced within a study of vaccination and CD4 T cells after COVID-19. Cultured CD4+ T cells had their DNA profiled by the Oncomine TCR Beta short-read assay. TCRdb reprocessed the PCR reads with MiXCR, giving one entry per CDR3 protein. The repertoire holds approximately 13,000 distinct CDR3 sequences, with about 47% as singletons. Treatment noted: roughly nine-day PBMC culture with coronavirus spike peptide pools or control peptides (ViraFEST assay). Germline lookup yields CDR1 DFQATT and CDR2 SNEGSKA (reference sequence). V lost 3 bases and J lost 2; bases outside the gene matches: 12. The CDR3 totals 16 residues. A word on this clonotype: Its antigen remains unknown.

The V gene is TRBV20-1, the J gene TRBJ2-7; 8 bases line up with TRBD1. The sequence came from a human donor who had recovered from COVID-19. Input material: CD4+ T cells from blood, cultured in vitro. The CDR3 region has the DNA TGCAGTGCTAGGGCAAATGACAGGGGCGGCGCCTACGAGCAGTACTTC. Protein: CSARANDRGGAYEQYF.